This T cell receptor (beta chain) was captured in a study of blood T cells in healthy people across ages. Broader study findings: Whereas aged donors had fewer naive CD4+ cells, long-lived donors had more of them and higher diversity. Changes seen in expanded clonotypes were possibly confounded by donor CMV status left unknown.

Drawing of peripheral blood yielded roughly 9.3 milliliters from each donor. Regarding this clonotype: Antigen: not known.

Trimming pared 3 bases from V and 0 bases from J, leaving 7 bases between. CDR3 length: 14 amino acids. Germline-derived CDR1 and CDR2 are MNHNS and SASEGT. Through a sample-barcoded 5' primer and a J-beta primer mix, a second PCR was run for roughly 6 to 11 cycles. A single record per CDR3 protein comes from TCRdb applying MiXCR to the 5' RACE reads. The sample carries approximately 600,000 distinct CDR3 sequences, roughly 50% recorded once. The clonotype was recovered from a man between 60 and 75 years old in good health. The sequencing sample was made of blood. This chain connects TRBV6-1 to TRBJ2-3; D not certain. CDR3 DNA: TGTGCCAGCAGTGACGGTCAGAGCACAGATACGCAGTATTTT. It is translated as CASSDGQSTDTQYF.